These T cell receptor beta chains were read from a single sample in a study of blood T cell repertoires in COVID-19. Repertoires were generated with immunoSEQ multiplex PCR, while TCRdb's copy carries only in-frame clones and drops some. The sample carries about 100,000 clones, over 80% recorded once. Material for sequencing was peripheral blood. These receptors were collected from a man in his fifties or sixties with active or convalescent COVID-19. Both conserved end residues are part of each CDR3.

J gene,V gene,CDR3 protein
TRBJ1-5,TRBV18,CASSNRDRGYNQPQHF
TRBJ1-2,TRBV28,CASSLLGRGYNYGYTF
TRBJ2-3,TRBV19,CASSPSGRAEDTQYF
TRBJ2-3,TRBV2,CASKMGGSTDTQYF
TRBJ2-7,TRBV11-3,CASSLGGQGRGEQYF
TRBJ1-5,TRBV7-9,CASSLMGQGQHF
TRBJ2-2,TRBV9,CASTDRLNAGELFF
TRBJ2-7,TRBV5-4,CASSLGGQLNEQYF
TRBJ2-3,TRBV7-3,CASSSRSPPDTQYF
TRBJ2-5,TRBV10-3,CAISGSREGLQETQYF
TRBJ1-1,TRBV5-1,CASSFGVDAPEAFF
TRBJ2-1,TRBV9,CASSGTSGNLYNEQFF
TRBJ2-7,TRBV11-3,CASSLYRGGSYEQYF
TRBJ1-6,TRBV6-2/TRBV6-3,CASSLQRTGYSPLHF
TRBJ2-1,TRBV9,CASGPILGPYNEQFF
TRBJ2-5,TRBV11-3,CASSPRFGAQGSEETQYF
TRBJ2-7,TRBV7-8,CASSLGRGGRRSDEQYF
TRBJ1-4,TRBV30,CAWRRTGANEKLFF
TRBJ1-2,TRBV5-6,CASSLAGYRRYGYTF
TRBJ1-2,TRBV10-1,CASSERDRALGGGYTF
TRBJ2-1,TRBV9,CASSEFPRGSGYNEQFF
TRBJ2-3,TRBV5-1,CASSLELTSKGPDTQYF
TRBJ2-3,TRBV11-3,CASSSRYGADTQYF
TRBJ1-3,TRBV18,CASSPTLLGSGNTIYF
TRBJ2-3,TRBV18,CASSPPPGGAEDSTDTQYF
TRBJ2-5,TRBV28,CASSSPGQETQYF
TRBJ1-5,TRBV2,CASSVQQGQNQPQHF
TRBJ2-1,TRBV3-1/TRBV3-2,CASSFLAGGQVEQFF
TRBJ2-7,TRBV24-1,CATSDFKVRAGEQYF
TRBJ2-3,TRBV27,CASSFNGPADTQYF
TRBJ2-1,TRBV14,CASSPIAGGYYNEQFF
TRBJ2-3,TRBV7-3,CASSARGTDTQYF
TRBJ2-1,TRBV30,CAWSGERTSISYNEQFF
TRBJ1-1,TRBV19,CASSMSAGGGTEAFF
TRBJ2-5,TRBV5-1,CASSLGVVSQETQYF
TRBJ2-5,TRBV7-9,CASSPTTGTAPETQYF
TRBJ1-1,TRBV19,CASSRESTVRTEAFF
TRBJ2-4,TRBV12-5,CASGSSGRNIQYF
TRBJ2-1,TRBV7-9,CASSPKGASYNEQFF
TRBJ1-3,TRBV30,CAWSGLTGGANTIYF
TRBJ1-5,TRBV29-1,CSVRENSNQPQHF
TRBJ1-5,TRBV2,CASSPGVNQPQHF
TRBJ2-1,TRBV18,CASSPSRDTDEQFF
TRBJ1-1,TRBV6-1,CASIGAENTEAFF
TRBJ2-7,TRBV25-1,CASITGTRESYEQYF
TRBJ2-1,TRBV13,CASSQQGASGGNEQFF
TRBJ2-2,TRBV5-4,CASNQRPSGELFF
TRBJ2-5,TRBV9,CASSVVAGGGETQYF
TRBJ2-7,TRBV7-8,CASSEPGQGQPYYEQYF
TRBJ2-3,TRBV14,CASSHYRDRGTDTQYF
TRBJ2-1,TRBV5-8,CASSFRRDSYNEQFF
TRBJ1-2,TRBV6-5,CASSYLRQGNYGYTF
TRBJ1-2,TRBV4-1,CASSQDLRGVSYGYTF
TRBJ1-3,TRBV6-5,CASSFYRAGNTIYF
TRBJ2-1,TRBV29-1,CSVVSGSSYNEQFF
TRBJ2-7,TRBV6-2/TRBV6-3,CASSYSRVGGFSYEQYF
TRBJ1-1,TRBV6-5,CASSPRATMNTEAFF
TRBJ2-7,TRBV5-1,CASSPQGFSYEQYF
TRBJ2-1,TRBV16,CASSQRDLAYNEQFF